A selection of T cell receptor beta chains follows, all from one sample in a study of blood T cell repertoires in COVID-19. Assay used: immunoSEQ multiplex PCR; TCRdb lists only in-frame clones, some missing. Altogether some 300,000 clones are present, about 87% being singletons, with the ten largest covering 1.3%. The specimen sequenced was peripheral blood. These receptor sequences come from a man aged 70-80 years with acute or convalescent COVID-19. Both conserved end residues are part of each CDR3. The D gene is left open where the match is weak. A clone size is listed for some rows: how often the clone was seen (once, few, many), or a class if it is expanded.

j_call	v_call	d_call	clone_size	cdr3_aa	cdr3_nt
TRBJ2-3	TRBV5-6	-	-	CASSFDWTSTDTQYF	TGTGCCAGCAGCTTTGATTGGACTAGCACAGATACGCAGTATTTT
TRBJ2-1	TRBV7-6	-	-	CASSLARGSYNEQFF	TGTGCCAGCAGCTTAGCAAGGGGCTCCTACAATGAGCAGTTCTTC
TRBJ1-2	TRBV4-3	TRBD1	-	CASSQEPQGNYGYTF	TGCGCCAGCAGCCAAGAACCACAGGGGAACTATGGCTACACCTTC
TRBJ2-7	TRBV6-6	TRBD1	-	CASSYRDREAEQYF	TGTGCCAGCAGTTACCGGGACAGGGAAGCCGAGCAGTACTTC
TRBJ2-5	TRBV19	TRBD2	-	CASSIAGSGGAETQYF	TGTGCCAGTAGTATAGCGGGTAGCGGGGGGGCGGAGACCCAGTACTTC
TRBJ2-5	TRBV11-3	TRBD2	-	CASSPSGNQETQYF	TGTGCCAGCAGCCCCAGCGGGAACCAAGAGACCCAGTACTTC
TRBJ2-5	TRBV7-2	TRBD2	-	CASSLMRSAGGSTQYF	TGTGCCAGCAGCTTAATGAGGAGTGCGGGGGGGTCGACCCAGTACTTC
TRBJ2-2	TRBV4-1	TRBD2	once	CASSISGTNTGELFF	TGCGCCAGCAGCATTAGCGGGACGAACACCGGGGAGCTGTTTTTT
TRBJ2-7	TRBV7-3	-	-	CASSPSGSYEQYF	TGTGCCAGCAGCCCCTCGGGCTCCTACGAGCAGTACTTC
TRBJ2-7	TRBV5-4	TRBD2	-	CAITSSGGYEQYF	TGTGCCATTACTTCTAGCGGGGGCTACGAGCAGTACTTC
TRBJ2-1	TRBV4-2	TRBD1	-	CASSQNRGSYNEQFF	TGTGCCAGCAGTCAAAACAGGGGGTCCTACAATGAGCAGTTCTTC
TRBJ1-1	TRBV5-1	TRBD1	-	CASSLGQGITEAFF	TGCGCCAGCAGCCTGGGACAGGGGATCACTGAAGCTTTCTTT
TRBJ2-1	TRBV11-2	TRBD2	-	CASSSSGAYNEQFF	TGTGCCAGCAGCTCTAGCGGAGCTTACAATGAGCAGTTCTTC
TRBJ1-6	TRBV5-6	TRBD1	-	CASSFRGPGSPLHF	TGTGCCAGCAGCTTCAGGGGGCCGGGTTCACCCCTCCACTTT
TRBJ1-6	TRBV5-4	-	-	CASSFGRGNGNSPLHF	TGTGCCAGCAGCTTTGGGCGGGGAAACGGAAATTCACCCCTCCACTTT
TRBJ1-5	TRBV28	-	-	CASSTPPGDQPQHF	TGTGCCAGCAGTACCCCGCCGGGAGATCAGCCCCAGCATTTT
TRBJ1-6	TRBV30	-	-	CAWTLGQRRSPLHF	TGTGCCTGGACCCTCGGACAGAGAAGATCACCCCTCCACTTT
TRBJ2-7	TRBV5-1	-	-	CASSLAGTPYEQYF	TGCGCCAGCAGCTTGGCCGGGACTCCCTACGAGCAGTACTTC
TRBJ2-7	TRBV4-3	-	-	CASSPDYGGVSYEQYF	TGCGCCAGCAGCCCGGACTACGGCGGGGTGTCCTACGAGCAGTACTTC
TRBJ1-6	TRBV7-2	-	-	CASSLEPQGASPLHF	TGTGCCAGCAGCTTAGAGCCGCAGGGCGCTTCACCCCTCCACTTT
TRBJ2-5	TRBV7-8	-	-	CASSLGASQGSQYF	TGTGCCAGCAGCTTAGGGGCTAGCCAGGGGTCCCAGTACTTC
TRBJ1-1	TRBV7-6	TRBD1	-	CASSEKTGEYGEAFF	TGTGCCAGCAGCGAGAAGACAGGGGAATATGGTGAAGCTTTCTTT
TRBJ1-5	TRBV7-2	TRBD1	-	CASSTRGQLLHF	TGTGCCAGCAGCACACGGGGACAGCTTCTGCATTTT
TRBJ1-6	TRBV4-3	-	-	CASSQDKSSPLHF	TGCGCCAGCAGCCAAGATAAGAGTTCACCCCTCCACTTT
TRBJ1-2	TRBV7-2	-	few	CASSLVAMYYGYTF	TGTGCCAGCAGCTTAGTCGCGATGTACTATGGCTACACCTTC
TRBJ2-5	TRBV28	-	-	CASSSGSWVGETQYF	TGTGCCAGCAGTTCGGGGAGCTGGGTAGGAGAGACCCAGTACTTC
TRBJ2-7	TRBV6-5	TRBD1	-	CASSYNRDRTYEQYF	TGTGCCAGCAGCTACAACCGGGACAGGACCTACGAGCAGTACTTC
TRBJ2-5	TRBV5-1	TRBD1	-	CASSLGDRSQETQYF	TGCGCCAGCAGCCTGGGGGACAGATCGCAAGAGACCCAGTACTTC
TRBJ1-2	TRBV6-6	-	-	CASRPPDRGYGYTF	TGTGCCAGCAGACCCCCGGACCGGGGCTATGGCTACACCTTC
TRBJ1-2	TRBV6-5	-	-	CASSYSGTTYYGYTF	TGTGCCAGCAGTTACTCGGGGACAACATATTATGGCTACACCTTC
TRBJ1-2	TRBV3-1/TRBV3-2	-	-	CASSQGSGVANYGYTF	TGTGCCAGCAGCCAAGGATCAGGGGTAGCTAACTATGGCTACACCTTC
TRBJ2-2	TRBV4-3	TRBD2	-	CASSPSGNTGELFF	TGCGCCAGCAGCCCTAGCGGGAACACCGGGGAGCTGTTTTTT
TRBJ1-2	TRBV12-3/TRBV12-4	-	-	CASSLGRDYGYTF	TGTGCCAGCAGTTTGGGCAGGGACTATGGCTACACCTTC
TRBJ2-2	TRBV25-1	TRBD2	-	CASSSGGPNTGELFF	TGTGCCAGCAGTAGCGGGGGTCCGAACACCGGGGAGCTGTTTTTT
TRBJ2-6	TRBV7-2	-	-	CASSIRHAGANVLTF	TGTGCCAGCAGCATCCGACATGCTGGGGCCAACGTCCTGACTTTC
TRBJ2-7	TRBV27	-	once	CASSPGDGTIYEQYF	TGTGCCAGCAGTCCCGGAGACGGAACGATCTACGAGCAGTACTTC
TRBJ2-7	TRBV4-2	TRBD1	-	CASALGRGGSLEFLRQYF	TGTGCCAGCGCACTTGGGAGAGGGGGCTCATTGGAGTTTCTACGGCAGTACTTC
TRBJ1-5	TRBV12-3/TRBV12-4	TRBD1	-	CASRDRTFGPQHF	TGTGCCAGCCGGGACAGGACCTTTGGGCCCCAGCATTTT
TRBJ2-2	TRBV23-1	TRBD1	-	CASSHPGQGMGGELFF	TGCGCCAGCAGTCACCCCGGACAGGGTATGGGCGGGGAGCTGTTTTTT
TRBJ1-2	TRBV6-5	-	-	CASRPTGLGYTF	TGTGCCAGCAGGCCGACTGGACTGGGCTACACCTTC
TRBJ1-1	TRBV28	-	-	CASSLLDREAFF	TGTGCCAGCAGTTTATTGGACAGAGAAGCTTTCTTT
TRBJ1-4	TRBV7-9	-	few	CASSSQGNEKLFF	TGTGCCAGCAGTTCTCAGGGGAATGAAAAACTGTTTTTT
TRBJ2-7	TRBV4-3	TRBD2	-	CASSQELAGVWGEQYF	TGCGCCAGCAGCCAGGAACTAGCGGGAGTATGGGGCGAGCAGTACTTC
TRBJ2-2	TRBV7-2	-	-	CASSPAYNTGELFF	TGTGCCAGCAGCCCTGCCTATAACACCGGGGAGCTGTTTTTT
TRBJ2-5	TRBV15	-	once	CATSRGPLETQYF	TGTGCCACCAGCAGGGGCCCACTTGAGACCCAGTACTTC
TRBJ2-7	TRBV18	TRBD1	-	CASSVGQGVFYEQYF	TGTGCCAGCTCGGTAGGACAGGGCGTCTTCTACGAGCAGTACTTC
TRBJ2-5	TRBV20-1	-	-	CSASNPTGQETQYF	TGCAGTGCCAGTAACCCGACAGGCCAAGAGACCCAGTACTTC
TRBJ2-5	TRBV11-2	TRBD2	few	CASSKGTSGGTGETQYF	TGTGCCAGCAGCAAAGGGACTAGCGGGGGGACGGGGGAGACCCAGTACTTC
TRBJ1-4	TRBV20-1	TRBD1	few	CSASAGQGEKLFF	TGCAGTGCTAGTGCGGGACAGGGGGAAAAACTGTTTTTT
TRBJ1-4	TRBV27	-	-	CASSLSGRWNEKLFF	TGTGCCAGCAGTTTATCCGGGAGGTGGAATGAAAAACTGTTTTTT
TRBJ1-2	TRBV6-5	TRBD1	-	CASSSSGQGIRRYTF	TGTGCCAGCAGTAGCTCGGGACAGGGGATCCGACGCTACACCTTC
TRBJ2-5	TRBV12-3/TRBV12-4	-	-	CASSGHRQETQYF	TGTGCCAGCAGCGGACACAGACAAGAGACCCAGTACTTC
TRBJ2-6	TRBV5-1	-	-	CASSFREANVLTF	TGCGCCAGCAGCTTCCGGGAGGCCAACGTCCTGACTTTC
TRBJ2-5	TRBV11-2	TRBD2	-	CASSSPGRLAGEETQYF	TGTGCCAGCAGCTCCCCCGGGCGGCTAGCGGGGGAAGAGACCCAGTACTTC
TRBJ2-7	TRBV7-2	-	-	CASSPGRGREQYF	TGTGCCAGCAGCCCCGGGCGGGGGCGAGAGCAGTACTTC
TRBJ2-3	TRBV30	-	-	CAWSVSSDTQYF	TGTGCCTGGAGTGTTTCGTCAGATACGCAGTATTTT